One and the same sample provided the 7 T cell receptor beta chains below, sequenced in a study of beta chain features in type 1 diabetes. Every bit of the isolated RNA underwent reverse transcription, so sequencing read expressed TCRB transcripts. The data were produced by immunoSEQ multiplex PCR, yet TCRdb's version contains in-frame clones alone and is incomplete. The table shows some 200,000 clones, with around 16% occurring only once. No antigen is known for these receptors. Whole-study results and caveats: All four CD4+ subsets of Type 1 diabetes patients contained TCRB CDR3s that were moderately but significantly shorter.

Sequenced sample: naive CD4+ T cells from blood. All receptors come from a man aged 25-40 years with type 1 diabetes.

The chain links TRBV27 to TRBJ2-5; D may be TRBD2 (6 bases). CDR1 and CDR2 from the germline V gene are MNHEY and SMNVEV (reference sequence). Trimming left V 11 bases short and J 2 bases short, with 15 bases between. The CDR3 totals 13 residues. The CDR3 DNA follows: TGTGCCGCCCGAGGAGGGTCACAAGAGACCCAGTACTTC. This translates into CAARGGSQETQYF.

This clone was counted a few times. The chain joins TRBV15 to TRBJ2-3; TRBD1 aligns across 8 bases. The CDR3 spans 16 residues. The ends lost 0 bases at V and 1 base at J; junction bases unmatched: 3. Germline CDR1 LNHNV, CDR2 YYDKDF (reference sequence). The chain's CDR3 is CATSRDGTGRTDTQYF. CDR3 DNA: TGTGCCACCAGCAGAGATGGGACAGGCCGCACAGATACGCAGTATTTT.

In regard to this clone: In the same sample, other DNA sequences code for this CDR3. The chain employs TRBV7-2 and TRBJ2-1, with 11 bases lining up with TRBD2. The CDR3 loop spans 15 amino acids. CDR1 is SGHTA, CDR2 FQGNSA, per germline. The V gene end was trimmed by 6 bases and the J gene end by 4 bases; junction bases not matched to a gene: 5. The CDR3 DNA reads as TGTGCCAGCAGTCTGGGACTAGCGGCTTACAATGAGCAGTTCTTC. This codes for CASSLGLAAYNEQFF.

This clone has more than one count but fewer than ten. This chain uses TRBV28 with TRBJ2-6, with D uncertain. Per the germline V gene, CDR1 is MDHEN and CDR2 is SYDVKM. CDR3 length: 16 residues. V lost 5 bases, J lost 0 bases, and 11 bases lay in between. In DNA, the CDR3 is TGTGCCAGCAGTCCCCTCCAGACCTCTGGGGCCAACGTCCTGACTTTC. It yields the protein CASSPLQTSGANVLTF. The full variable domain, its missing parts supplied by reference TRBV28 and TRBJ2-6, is DVKVTQSSRYLVKRTGEKVFLECVQDMDHENMFWYRQDPGLGLRLIYFSYDVKMKEKGDIPEGYSVSREKKERFSLILESASTNQTSMYLCASSPLQTSGANVLTFGAGSRLTVL.

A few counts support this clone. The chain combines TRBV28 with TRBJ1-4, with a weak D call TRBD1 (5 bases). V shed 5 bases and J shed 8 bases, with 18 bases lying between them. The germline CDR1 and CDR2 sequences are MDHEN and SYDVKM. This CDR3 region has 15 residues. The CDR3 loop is CASSPPGGESEKLFF. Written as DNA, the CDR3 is TGTGCCAGCAGTCCCCCCGGGGGAGAAAGCGAAAAACTGTTTTTT. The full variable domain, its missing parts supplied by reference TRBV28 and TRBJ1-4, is DVKVTQSSRYLVKRTGEKVFLECVQDMDHENMFWYRQDPGLGLRLIYFSYDVKMKEKGDIPEGYSVSREKKERFSLILESASTNQTSMYLCASSPPGGESEKLFFGSGTQLSVL.

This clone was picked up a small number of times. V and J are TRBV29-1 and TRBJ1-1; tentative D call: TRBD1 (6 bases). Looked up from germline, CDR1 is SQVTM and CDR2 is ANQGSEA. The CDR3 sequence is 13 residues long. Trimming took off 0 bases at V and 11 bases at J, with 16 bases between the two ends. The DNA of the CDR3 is TGCAGCGTTGAAGATAACAGGGTCCTATACGCTTTCTTT. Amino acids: CSVEDNRVLYAFF.

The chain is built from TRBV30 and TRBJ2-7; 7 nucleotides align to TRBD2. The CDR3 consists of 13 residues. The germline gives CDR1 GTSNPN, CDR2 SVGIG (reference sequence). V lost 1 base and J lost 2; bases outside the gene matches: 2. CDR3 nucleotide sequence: TGTGCCTGGAGTGCCGCGGGGGCCTACGAGCAGTACTTC. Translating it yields CAWSAAGAYEQYF.